This T cell receptor beta chain derives from a study of blood T cell repertoires in COVID-19 (dated by TCRdb to the early 2020s). Study-level background: The collaborator samples originated in the United States, Italy and Spain and spanned the acute and convalescent phases of COVID-19. The prospective study material was composed of cDNA or gDNA derived from T cells, B-cell-depleted T cells, or PBMCs. Deeply sampled blood TCRbeta repertoires from subjects exposed to, actively infected with, or recovered from COVID-19 were included in the dataset. The sample metadata nearly always contained a de-identified subject ID, COVID-19 status, age in years and sex. A freely available public database, intended as a resource for researchers studying the immune response to SARS-CoV-2, is where the repertoires were released. Where available, HLA class I and class II types were taken from metadata supplied by the sample provider and were not determined by assay-based typing. Samples came from the ongoing ImmuneRACE study (first 160 participants) plus 1,254 subjects from 6 global collaborators. What the study reported, not specific to this receptor: How much clinical and demographic metadata was included differed by source and by participant, and the metadata was provided uncurated.

Participants in the prospective study were enrolled through a virtual design, were aged roughly 18 to 100 years, and lived in about two dozen United States geographic areas. In the prospective study, participants were assigned to cohorts based on the clinical history participants reported in a screening survey and a study questionnaire. For ImmuneRACE Cohort 3, a participant was defined as recovered based on two consecutive negative NP/OP PCR tests, clearance by a healthcare professional, or resolution of symptoms. In the prospective study, whole blood, serum and a nasopharyngeal or oropharyngeal swab were collected from each participant by mobile phlebotomists. Additional blood draws and questionnaires over an approximately 2-month period could optionally be provided by prospective study participants. Blood samples from the prospective study were shipped frozen or at room temperature prior to DNA extraction.

Comment on this clone: The antigen it recognizes is unknown. No base qualities exist here, and no much larger clone lies one base off it.

TCRbeta CDR3 regions were amplified from genomic DNA by means of the immunoSEQ Assay, a bias-controlled multiplex PCR. On the study's bioinformatics: Within the assay, amplification of reference gene primers was used to estimate how many nucleated cells each sample contained. To quantify the absolute abundance of each unique TCRbeta CDR3 rearrangement, sequence reads were collapsed and filtered. For each sample, productive Simpson clonality was calculated as the square root of Simpson's diversity index across productive rearrangements. TCRdb stores this immuneACCESS table with in-frame sequences only. Part of the clones is absent; in the studies checked, under half of the shortfall reflects unresolved V genes, and no reason is known for the rest. The V and J calls and clone size are taken from that table; D and trimming were inferred from the DNA. The table for this sample lists roughly 200,000 clones; about nine tenths of them were counted only once. The top ten clonotypes cover 1.2% of the sample.

Via the germline V gene, CDR1 is SGHTA and CDR2 FQGNSA. The CDR3 sequence holds 15 residues, the cysteine and phenylalanine included. Of all the DNA, just the CDR3 is kept, 45 bases in frame from base 1. The trim is 5 bases for V and 0 bases for J, with a gap of 11 bases between the germline ends. The TCR sequence derives from a man under 40 who had recovered from COVID-19. The sample taken for sequencing was PBMCs or T cells enriched from blood (not recorded which). The chain uses TRBV7-2 and TRBJ2-4; TRBD2 is a possible D gene, resting on 6 matching bases. CDR3 protein: CASSPKEGAKNIQYF. The DNA is TGTGCCAGCAGCCCTAAGGAGGGAGCCAAAAACATTCAGTACTTC.